This TCR beta chain was sequenced during a study of cytomegalovirus exposure and HLA in healthy donors. The ends lost 6 bases at V and 4 bases at J; junction bases unmatched: 9. The CDR3 is 16 amino acids. In germline, CDR1 is SEHNR, CDR2 FQNEAQ (reference sequence). PCR primers comprised 60 Vbeta and 13 Jbeta primers. The data were produced by immunoSEQ multiplex PCR, yet TCRdb's version contains in-frame clones alone and is incomplete. The sample includes about 150,000 clones, roughly 80% of them seen just once. Sequencing input: PBMCs. The receptor was derived from a male donor in good health and CMV-seropositive. The chain carries TRBV7-9 and TRBJ2-6, with 7 bases aligning to TRBD1. In DNA form, the CDR3 reads TGTGCCAGCAGACCTCAAACAGGGGTCGGGGCCAACGTCCTGACTTTC. The encoded protein is CASRPQTGVGANVLTF.